What follows are 15 T cell receptor beta chains derived from one specimen sequenced in a study of tumor-infiltrating lymphocytes in primary liver carcinoma. Each 20-30 mg portion of unsorted bulk tissue served as the source for co-extraction of RNA and DNA. Production of TCR beta cDNA used 400 to 600 ng total RNA together with a constant-region primer. What produced the TCR beta libraries was three nested multiplex PCR rounds using slightly modified ARM-PCR. Rounds one and two of PCR, each of roughly 10 cycles, were primed with TRBV1-TRBV30 forward primers and a C-beta reverse primer. TCRdb used MiXCR to reprocess the multiplex PCR reads, holding one entry per CDR3 protein. The sample consists of tens of thousands of distinct CDR3 sequences, 70% to 80% of them appearing once. The sample taken for sequencing was liver tumor tissue from sampling region 5. Stated subset: tumor region T5, tumor centre. The receptors were sampled from a man aged 40-49 years with primary liver carcinoma and hepatitis B virus infection.

This clonotype has just a few counts. The conserved closing phenylalanine or tryptophan is absent in this CDR3, likely reflecting a read error. No DNA is shown, since the ends of the CDR3 on it are uncertain; the CDR3 is the one TCRdb lists. This sequence joins TRBV29-1 and TRBJ2-2; TRBD1, the D gene given by the table, was not confirmed from the DNA. Germline assignment: CDR1 SQVTM and CDR2 ANQGSEA. The CDR3 contains 16 residues when both ends are counted. The CDR3 loop reads CSVGRRDRENTGELLL.

In the case of this clonotype: A much larger clone lies one base from this, so it may be a read error. The chain combines TRBV7-9 with TRBJ2-5; 8 bases match TRBD2. Losses at the gene ends were 2 bases for V and 3 bases for J; bases not matched to a gene: 8. Germline lookup yields CDR1 SEHNR and CDR2 FQNEAQ (reference sequence). This CDR3 is built from 16 residues. CDR3 nucleotide sequence: TGTGCCAGCAGCTTAAAAGCGGGAGAGATCAAAGAGACCCAGTACTTC. Its protein is CASSLKAGEIKETQYF.

Points on this clonotype: One junction end does not reproduce the germline sequence, and a read error may be involved. V gene TRBV5-4 combines with J gene TRBJ1-3; D is possibly TRBD1 (6 bases). CDR1 and CDR2 (germline): SGHNT, YYREEE (reference sequence). CDR3 length equals 14 residues. The CDR3 nucleotides are TGTGTCAGCAGCTGGGCAGGGGCTGGAAACACCATATATTTT. This encodes CVSSWAGAGNTIYF.

Regarding this clonotype: One end of the junction is discordant with germline, which a read error may explain. The CDR3 region has the DNA TGTGCCAGCAGCCGAGAACCCATCAACCCCACAGATACGCAGTGCTTT. Translating it yields CASSREPINPTDTQCF. This chain links TRBV11-2 with TRBJ2-3; no definite D call. The CDR3 spans 16 residues. The germline gives CDR1 SGHAT, CDR2 FQNNGV.

On this clonotype itself: Germline is not matched at one junction end, which may reflect a read error. The chain links TRBV4-2 to TRBJ2-7; 8 nucleotides line up with TRBD1. This CDR3 spans 13 amino acids. Germline CDR1 and CDR2: LGHNA and YNFKEQ. The CDR3 bases are TGTGCCAGCAGCCATGGACAGGGCCACGAGCAATACTTC. As protein: CASSHGQGHEQYF.

For this clonotype: The CDR3 does not end in the conserved phenylalanine or tryptophan, so this is likely a read error. J is TRBJ2-2 and V is TRBV6-5; D might be TRBD1 or TRBD2, each matching 5 bases. The CDR3 runs to 15 residues. CDR1 MNHEY and CDR2 SVGAGI come from the germline V gene. The CDR3 sequence is CAGSYHGADTGELFL. CDR3 bases: TGTGCCGGCAGTTATCACGGGGCCGACACCGGGGAGCTGTTTTTA.

Details on this clonotype: The junction departs from the called germline gene at one end, perhaps through a read error. The genes are TRBV11-2 and TRBJ2-2; TRBD2 is a possible D gene (6 bases). Germline lookup yields CDR1 SGHAT and CDR2 FQNNGV. The CDR3 sequence is 15 residues long. The CDR3 bases are TGTGCCAGCAGATCTAGCGAGAGTGCCCCCGGGGAGTTGTTTTTT. Protein product: CASRSSESAPGELFF.

Points on this clonotype: One end of the junction is discordant with germline, which a read error may explain. This chain uses TRBV11-2 with TRBJ2-3; no reliable D call. This CDR3 has 16 residues. Germline V CDR1 and CDR2: SGHAT, FQNNGV. The CDR3 DNA is TGTGCCAGCAGCCGACAACCCACCAACCCTACAGATAAGCAGTATTTT. Translated, it gives CASSRQPTNPTDKQYF. Based on the CDR3 plus reference TRBV11-2 and TRBJ2-3, the full variable domain is EAGVAQSPRYKIIEKRQSVAFWCNPISGHATLYWYQQILGQGPKLLIQFQNNGVVDDSQLPKDRFSAERLKGVDSTLKIQPAKLEDSAVYLCASSRQPTNPTDKQYFGPGTRLTVL.

V is TRBV11-2 and J is TRBJ2-7; D possibly matches TRBD1 or TRBD2 (5 bases each). Germline CDR1 SGHAT, CDR2 FQNNGV. Trimming removed 1 base at V and 8 bases at J, with 15 bases between. CDR3 length: 14 residues. CDR3 protein: CASSLVGTGIKQYF. The CDR3 bases are TGTGCCAGCAGCTTAGTAGGGACGGGGATCAAGCAGTACTTC.

This clonotype was detected ten times or more. The genes are TRBV7-9 and TRBJ2-7; maybe TRBD2 (7 bases). The CDR3 is 14 residues long. Deletions cut 5 bases from V and 3 bases from J, with 14 bases between. CDR1 SEHNR and CDR2 FQNEAQ come from the germline V gene (reference sequence). The CDR3 here is CASSLQGGGYEQYF. The CDR3 DNA reads TGTGCCAGCAGCCTACAGGGAGGGGGCTACGAGCAGTACTTC. Full variable domain (outside the CDR3, taken from reference TRBV7-9 and TRBJ2-7): DTGVSQNPRHKITKRGQNVTFRCDPISEHNRLYWYRQTLGQGPEFLTYFQNEAQLEKSRLLSDRFSAERPKGSFSTLEIQRTEQGDSAMYLCASSLQGGGYEQYFGPGTRLTVT.

Points on this clonotype: The junction and the germline gene differ at one end; a read error may be behind it. This sequence joins TRBV4-2 and TRBJ1-1; D might be TRBD1 (6 bases). CDR1 is LGHNA and CDR2 is YNFKEQ in the germline V gene. The length of the CDR3 is 15 residues. CDR3 residues: CASSPDPTGGRRAFF. The CDR3 DNA sequence: TGTGCTAGCAGCCCAGACCCCACTGGGGGCAGGAGAGCTTTCTTT.

This clonotype showed up just a few times. The junction shows a germline mismatch at one end, possibly a read error. This chain connects TRBV24-1 to TRBJ2-6; D may correspond to TRBD1 or TRBD2 (5 bases each). The CDR3 has 15 residues. Germline assignment: CDR1 KGHDR and CDR2 SFDVKD. The CDR3 loop is CAASDPRGPGNVLTF. The CDR3 nucleotides are TGTGCCGCCAGTGACCCGAGGGGTCCTGGCAACGTCCTGACTTTC.

As for this clonotype: Germline is not matched at one junction end, which may reflect a read error. The rearrangement joins TRBV11-2 to TRBJ2-2, with D tentatively TRBD2 (6 bases). This CDR3 contains 17 residues. Germline assignment: CDR1 SGHAT and CDR2 FQNNGV. In DNA form, the CDR3 reads TGTGCCAGTAGCTTAGTATTAGGAGGGGCGAACGCCGAGGAGCTGTTTTTT. As protein: CASSLVLGGANAEELFF.

As for this clonotype: A much larger clone is a single base away; this may be a read error. This chain joins TRBV28 and TRBJ1-6; perhaps TRBD1 as D (5 bases). The V gene's germline CDR1 is MDHEN and CDR2 SYDVKM. V gave up 6 bases and J gave up 8 bases, with 23 bases separating them. The CDR3 has 17 residues. In nucleotides, the CDR3 is TGTGCCAGCAGCACCCCCGGCCTGGCAGGGTCGGATTCACCCCTCCACTTT. Protein product: CASSTPGLAGSDSPLHF. Full variable domain (outside the CDR3, taken from reference TRBV28 and TRBJ1-6): DVKVTQSSRYLVKRTGEKVFLECVQDMDHENMFWYRQDPGLGLRLIYFSYDVKMKEKGDIPEGYSVSREKKERFSLILESASTNQTSMYLCASSTPGLAGSDSPLHFGNGTRLTVT.

The chain combines TRBV29-1 with TRBJ2-1; 7 nucleotides line up with TRBD2. After removal of 4 bases from V and 5 bases from J, the junction contained 11 bases not matched to a gene. Germline V gene lookup returns CDR1 SQVTM and CDR2 ANQGSEA. The CDR3 is 15 amino acids. Here the CDR3 DNA reads TGCAGCGTTGGAATGCGGGGGACGGTCGACAATGAGCAGTTCTTC. This sequence encodes CSVGMRGTVDNEQFF.